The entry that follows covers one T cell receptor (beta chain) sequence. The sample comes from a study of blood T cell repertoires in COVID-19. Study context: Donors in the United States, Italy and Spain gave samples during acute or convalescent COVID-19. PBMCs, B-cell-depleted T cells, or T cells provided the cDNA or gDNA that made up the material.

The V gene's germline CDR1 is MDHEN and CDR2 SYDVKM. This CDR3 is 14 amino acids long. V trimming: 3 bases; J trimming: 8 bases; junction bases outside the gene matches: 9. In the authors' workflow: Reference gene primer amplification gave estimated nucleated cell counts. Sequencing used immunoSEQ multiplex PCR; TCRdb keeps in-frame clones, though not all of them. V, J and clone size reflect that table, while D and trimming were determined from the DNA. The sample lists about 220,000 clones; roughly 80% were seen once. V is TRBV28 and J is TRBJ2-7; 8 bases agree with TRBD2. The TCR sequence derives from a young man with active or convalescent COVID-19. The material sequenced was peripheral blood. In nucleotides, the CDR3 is TGTGCCAGCAGTTTGGGCGGGAGGTCCGAGAAGCAGTACTTC. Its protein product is CASSLGGRSEKQYF.